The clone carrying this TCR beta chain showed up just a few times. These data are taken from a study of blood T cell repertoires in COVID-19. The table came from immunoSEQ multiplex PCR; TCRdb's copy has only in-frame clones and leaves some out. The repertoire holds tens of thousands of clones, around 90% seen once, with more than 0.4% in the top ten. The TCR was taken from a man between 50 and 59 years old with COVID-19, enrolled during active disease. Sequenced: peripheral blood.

CDR3 region: CASSEGIAGIQETQYF. CDR3 nucleotides: TGCGCCAGCAGTGAGGGAATAGCGGGGATCCAAGAGACCCAGTACTTC. V and J are TRBV10-2 and TRBJ2-5, with 8 bases matching TRBD2. CDR1 and CDR2 (germline): WSHSY, SAAADI. The CDR3 totals 16 residues. The V and J ends lost 2 bases and 1 base, in that order; junction bases with no gene match: 6.